The TCR beta chain under discussion was sequenced for a study of cytomegalovirus exposure and HLA in healthy donors. Amplification used 60 Vbeta primers and 13 Jbeta primers. The data were produced by immunoSEQ multiplex PCR, yet TCRdb's version contains in-frame clones alone and is incomplete. The repertoire has under 100,000 clones, around 79% of them found once; the top ten carry roughly an eighth. V was clipped by 8 bases and J by 5 bases; unmatched bases: 15. The length of the CDR3 is 15 residues. Germline CDR1 GTSNPN, CDR2 SVGIG (reference sequence). What was sequenced was PBMCs. V usage is TRBV30 and J usage is TRBJ2-5, with 9 bases matching TRBD2. This TCR was recovered from a human donor in good health. The CDR3 DNA reads as TGTGCCCGGACGACTTACGCGGGGGGGCGCGAGACCCAGTACTTC. This translates into CARTTYAGGRETQYF.